These 23 T cell receptor beta chains originate from one sample sequenced in a study of cytomegalovirus exposure and HLA in healthy donors. Vbeta (60) and Jbeta (13) primers were used in the PCR. Only in-frame clones appear in the TCRdb table, and some are missing; sequencing was by immunoSEQ multiplex PCR. The sample has roughly 110,000 clones; 75% are singletons. The sample comprised PBMCs. Receptor source: a male donor in good health and CMV-seropositive.

The chain carries TRBV27 and TRBJ2-6; 14 bases fit TRBD2. The germline gives CDR1 MNHEY, CDR2 SMNVEV (reference sequence). Unmatched junction bases numbered 11, after V lost 5 bases and J lost 2 bases. CDR3 length equals 20 residues. In nucleotides, the CDR3 is TGTGCCAGCAGTCCCATCAAGGGACTAGCGGGGGTGGCTGGGGCCAACGTCCTGACTTTC. This codes for CASSPIKGLAGVAGANVLTF.

This clone turned up a few times. V usage is TRBV6-5 and J usage is TRBJ2-7; maybe TRBD2 (6 bases). CDR1 is MNHEY and CDR2 is SVGAGI in the germline V gene. CDR3 length: 16 amino acids. V lost 1 base to trimming and J lost 1 base, with 14 bases between them. CDR3: CASSYLGLTESYEQYF. DNA for the CDR3: TGTGCCAGCAGTTACTTGGGACTCACCGAATCCTACGAGCAGTACTTC.

This chain connects TRBV19 to TRBJ1-1; the match to TRBD1 covers 8 bases. V gave up 4 bases and J gave up 0 bases; unmatched junction bases: 7. This CDR3 is 16 amino acids long. Per the germline V gene, CDR1 is LNHDA and CDR2 is SQIVND (reference sequence). CDR3 region: CASSRQGALMNTEAFF. CDR3 in DNA: TGTGCCAGTAGTAGGCAGGGGGCTCTAATGAACACTGAAGCTTTCTTT.

V gene TRBV4-2 combines with J gene TRBJ2-7; possible D gene TRBD1, 6 bases. Between the trimmed V and J ends, which lost 1 base and 2 bases, there was a span of 12 bases. Germline V gene lookup returns CDR1 LGHNA and CDR2 YNFKEQ. This CDR3 spans 15 amino acids. The CDR3 nucleotides are TGTGCCAGCAGCCAAGCTGAGGGGGTAGCCTACGAGCAGTACTTC. It specifies CASSQAEGVAYEQYF.

This chain connects TRBV28 to TRBJ2-3; D gene uncertain. CDR3 length: 11 residues. Trimming pared 5 bases from V and 5 bases from J, leaving 5 bases between. Germline assignment: CDR1 MDHEN and CDR2 SYDVKM. The CDR3 DNA follows: TGTGCCAGCAGTATCCAAGATACGCAGTATTTT. Residues: CASSIQDTQYF.

This chain uses TRBV11-3 with TRBJ2-1; tentatively, D is TRBD1 (6 bases). This CDR3 contains 13 residues. Trimming took off 2 bases at V and 9 bases at J, with 11 bases between the two ends. CDR1 and CDR2 from the germline V gene are SGHNT and YENEEA. The CDR3 nucleotides read TGTGCCAGCAGCTTACATAGACAGGCTGAGCAGTTCTTC. It codes for CASSLHRQAEQFF.

This chain uses TRBV10-1 with TRBJ2-3; 8 bases map to TRBD2. This CDR3 region has 18 residues. Germline lookup yields CDR1 WNHNN and CDR2 SYGVQD (reference sequence). Trimming cost V 6 bases and J 6 bases; bases outside gene matches: 20. CDR3 in DNA: TGCGCCAGCAGGGGCGGGGGGATCCTGGCCCCAACGGAGGATACGCAGTATTTT. This sequence encodes CASRGGGILAPTEDTQYF.

The table lists this clone with a few counts. The chain combines TRBV11-2 with TRBJ2-7; the D gene is possibly TRBD2 (5 bases). CDR1 is SGHAT and CDR2 is FQNNGV in the germline V gene. This CDR3 is built from 12 residues. V lost 6 bases, J lost 7 bases, and 13 bases lay in between. This CDR3 is CASSPFPGEQYF. For the CDR3, the DNA is TGTGCCAGCAGTCCCTTCCCGGGGGAGCAGTACTTC.

This sequence joins TRBV9 and TRBJ1-2; weak D call: TRBD1 (5 bases). The CDR3 spans 17 residues. Germline V gives CDR1 SGDLS, CDR2 YYNGEE. V lost 0 bases to trimming and J lost 2 bases, with 17 bases between them. DNA for the CDR3: TGTGCCAGCAGCGTAGTTGAGCGAGGGGAGGAAAACTATGGCTACACCTTC. Translating it yields CASSVVERGEENYGYTF.

The chain is built from TRBV10-3 and TRBJ2-7; TRBD1 might be the D (5 bases). The CDR3 runs 15 residues. V dropped 5 bases and J dropped 3 bases, with 17 bases sitting between them. Per the germline V gene, CDR1 is ENHRY and CDR2 is SYGVKD. The CDR3 region is CAISIMGPNDYEQYF. Written as DNA, the CDR3 is TGTGCCATCAGTATTATGGGGCCTAATGACTACGAGCAGTACTTC.

The CDR3 coding sequence is TGCGCCAGCAGCCTAGCCGGCGCTAGTGGCTACACCTTC. Protein sequence: CASSLAGASGYTF. This sequence joins TRBV4-3 and TRBJ1-2; D is unresolved. The CDR3 contains 13 residues. V was cut by 4 bases and J by 7 bases, with 13 bases left in between. Per the germline V gene, CDR1 is LGHNA and CDR2 is YSLEER.

This clone showed up just a few times. V gene TRBV4-2 combines with J gene TRBJ1-5, with 11 positions matching TRBD1. Germline V CDR1 and CDR2: LGHNA, YNFKEQ. The J segment lost 1 base and the V segment lost 3 bases, leaving 2 bases of the junction unmatched. The CDR3 is 16 amino acids. CDR3 in DNA: TGTGCCAGCAGCCAGTGGGACAGGGGGAGCAATCAGCCCCAGCATTTT. This gives the protein CASSQWDRGSNQPQHF.

The rearrangement joins TRBV7-8 to TRBJ2-3; no reliable D call. The V end was cut by 1 base, the J end by 5 bases, with 4 bases between. The CDR3 spans 12 residues. The germline CDR1 and CDR2 sequences are SGHVS and FQNEAQ. CDR3 nucleotide sequence: TGTGCCAGCAGCTTAGACAAAGATACGCAGTATTTT. Amino acid sequence: CASSLDKDTQYF.

The rearrangement joins TRBV30 to TRBJ2-4; maybe TRBD2 (5 bases). This CDR3 has 16 residues. V lost 0 bases to trimming and J lost 1 base, with 13 bases between them. CDR1 GTSNPN and CDR2 SVGIG come from the germline V gene (reference sequence). This chain's CDR3 is CAWSVLGGGAKNIQYF. The DNA of the CDR3 is TGTGCCTGGAGTGTACTTGGAGGCGGGGCCAAAAACATTCAGTACTTC.

About this clone: The identical CDR3 is also encoded by other nucleotide sequences in the sample. The V gene is TRBV5-1, the J gene TRBJ2-3, with TRBD1 identical over 11 bases. CDR3 length: 15 residues. J was trimmed by 6 bases and V by 2 bases; bases with no gene match: 5. Germline V lookup: CDR1 SGHRS, CDR2 YFSETQ. The DNA for the CDR3 is TGCGCCAGCAGCTTCGGACAGGGGGCGGTCGATACGCAGTATTTT. This sequence encodes CASSFGQGAVDTQYF.

This clone was recorded only once. The chain carries TRBV25-1 and TRBJ2-7; the match to TRBD2 covers 9 bases. The junction had 10 bases not matched to a gene; V was cut back by 8 bases and J by 2 bases. The CDR3 extends over 15 amino acids. The germline gives CDR1 MGHDK, CDR2 SYGVNS. The CDR3 coding sequence is TGTGCCAGCGGGATAGCGGGAGACGGGCCCTACGAGCAGTACTTC. It codes for CASGIAGDGPYEQYF.

The J gene is TRBJ1-4, the V gene TRBV4-3, with TRBD1 matching over 9 bases. V dropped 1 base and J dropped 11; count of bases not matched to a gene: 8. The CDR3 covers 15 residues. CDR1 LGHNA and CDR2 YSLEER come from the germline V gene. In DNA, the CDR3 is TGCGCCAGCAGCCAAGGACAGGGGGGAAGCGGGAAACTGTTTTTT. The encoded protein is CASSQGQGGSGKLFF.

The chain combines TRBV5-6 with TRBJ2-6; a possible D gene is TRBD1 (5 bases). In germline, CDR1 is SGHDT, CDR2 YYEEEE. V dropped 0 bases and J dropped 0 bases, with 7 bases sitting between them. The CDR3 consists of 16 residues. CDR3 sequence reads: CASSLGQSSGANVLTF. As DNA, the CDR3 is TGTGCCAGCAGCTTGGGACAGAGCTCTGGGGCCAACGTCCTGACTTTC.

The chain joins TRBV14 to TRBJ1-1, with D hard to call. Germline CDR1 reads SGHDN; CDR2 reads FVKESK. Trimming stripped 0 bases from V and 4 bases from J, with 15 bases between. The CDR3 totals 16 residues. This CDR3 reads CASSQENGELVTEAFF. The CDR3 region has the DNA TGTGCCAGCAGCCAAGAGAATGGTGAGTTGGTCACTGAAGCTTTCTTT. Filled out from reference TRBV14 and TRBJ1-1, the complete variable domain reads EAGVTQFPSHSVIEKGQTVTLRCDPISGHDNLYWYRRVMGKEIKFLLHFVKESKQDESGMPNNRFLAERTGGTYSTLKVQPAELEDSGVYFCASSQENGELVTEAFFGQGTRLTVV.

This clone was found a few times. The rearrangement links TRBV4-3 to TRBJ1-6, with D uncertain. Trimming took 1 base from V and 9 from J, leaving 10 bases between them. This CDR3 has 14 residues. Looked up from germline, CDR1 is LGHNA and CDR2 is YSLEER. The CDR3 is CASSQVQAISPLHF. In DNA, the CDR3 is TGCGCCAGCAGCCAAGTGCAAGCGATTTCACCCCTCCACTTT.

This chain links TRBV4-2 with TRBJ2-6, with a tentative D call TRBD2 (7 bases). The ends were cut back, 2 bases at V and 0 bases at J, with 20 bases in the middle. Germline V gene sequence: CDR1 LGHNA, CDR2 YNFKEQ. There are 20 residues in the CDR3. The CDR3 DNA follows: TGTGCCAGCAGCCAACTGGTGCGGGGGCAGAGTTTCTCTGGGGCCAACGTCCTGACTTTC. Its translation is CASSQLVRGQSFSGANVLTF.

Details on this clone: Other nucleotide sequences from this sample produce the same CDR3. The chain links TRBV28 to TRBJ1-2, with D unresolved. V was pared by 6 bases and J by 4 bases, with 9 bases between. The germline gives CDR1 MDHEN, CDR2 SYDVKM. CDR3 length: 12 residues. For the CDR3, the DNA is TGTGCCAGCAGCTTCAACAGCTATGGCTACACCTTC. Encoded protein: CASSFNSYGYTF.

This clone was observed a single time. J is TRBJ2-5 and V is TRBV13, with D perhaps TRBD2 (6 bases). Trimming took off 5 bases at V and 2 bases at J, with 12 bases between the two ends. CDR1 and CDR2 from the germline V gene are PRHDT and FYEKMQ (reference sequence). CDR3 length: 14 residues. CDR3 DNA: TGTGCCAGCAGCCGGGGACTCCCACAAGAGACCCAGTACTTC. It encodes CASSRGLPQETQYF.